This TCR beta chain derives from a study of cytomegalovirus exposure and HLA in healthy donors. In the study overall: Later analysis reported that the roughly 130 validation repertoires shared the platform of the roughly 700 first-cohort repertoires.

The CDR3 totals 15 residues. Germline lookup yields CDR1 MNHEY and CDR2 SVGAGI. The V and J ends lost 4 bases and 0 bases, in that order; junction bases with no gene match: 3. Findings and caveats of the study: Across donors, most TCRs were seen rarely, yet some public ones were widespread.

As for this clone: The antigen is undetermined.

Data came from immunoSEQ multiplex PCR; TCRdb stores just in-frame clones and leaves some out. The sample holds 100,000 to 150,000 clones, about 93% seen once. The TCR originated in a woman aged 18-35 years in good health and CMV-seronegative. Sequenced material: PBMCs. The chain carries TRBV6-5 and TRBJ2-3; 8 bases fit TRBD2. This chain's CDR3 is CASSFSGISTDTQYF. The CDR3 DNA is TGTGCCAGCAGTTTTAGCGGGATAAGCACAGATACGCAGTATTTT.